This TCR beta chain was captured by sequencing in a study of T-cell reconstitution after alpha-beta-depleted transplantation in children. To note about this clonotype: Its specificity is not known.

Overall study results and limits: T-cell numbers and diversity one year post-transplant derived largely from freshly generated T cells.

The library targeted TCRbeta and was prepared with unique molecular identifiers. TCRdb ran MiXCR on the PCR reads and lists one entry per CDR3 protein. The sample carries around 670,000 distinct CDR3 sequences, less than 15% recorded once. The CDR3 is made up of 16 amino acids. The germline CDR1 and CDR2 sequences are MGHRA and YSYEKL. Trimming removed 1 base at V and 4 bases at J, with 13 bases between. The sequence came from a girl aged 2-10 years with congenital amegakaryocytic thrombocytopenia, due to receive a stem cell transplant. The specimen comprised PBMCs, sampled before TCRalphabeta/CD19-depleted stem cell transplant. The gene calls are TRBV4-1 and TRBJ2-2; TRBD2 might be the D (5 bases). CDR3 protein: CASSQVVGRGTGELFF. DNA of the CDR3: TGCGCCAGCAGCCAAGTAGTAGGTCGGGGCACCGGGGAGCTGTTTTTT.